Below, 25 T cell receptor beta chains from the same sample are listed, as sequenced in a study of PD-1 blockade in classical Hodgkin lymphoma. Time point noted: cycle 4 day 1 (C4D1), after more than five weeks of nivolumab. Relapses following autologous stem cell transplantation were seen in all patients, with brentuximab vedotin exposure varying. Thawed PBMCs yielded CD4+ T cells through magnetic negative selection. Sequenced by immunoSEQ multiplex PCR; TCRdb stores in-frame clones only, minus some. The table includes over 10,000 clones, around nine tenths detected once. The input for sequencing was CD4+ T cells from blood, taken before the fourth cycle of nivolumab. The receptors stem from a human donor with classical Hodgkin lymphoma.

This clone turned up a few times. This chain uses TRBV7-2 with TRBJ2-6; tentatively, D is TRBD2 (6 bases). The germline V and J ends were trimmed by 7 bases and 0 bases, with 16 bases remaining between them. This CDR3 spans 17 amino acids. From germline, CDR1 is SGHTA and CDR2 FQGNSA. CDR3 bases: TGTGCCAGCACCGGAGGGGCGCAGGTCTCTGGGGCCAACGTCCTGACTTTC. It translates to CASTGGAQVSGANVLTF. Combining the CDR3 with reference TRBV7-2 and TRBJ2-6 gives the whole variable domain GAGVSQSPSNKVTEKGKDVELRCDPISGHTALYWYRQSLGQGLEFLIYFQGNSAPDKSGLPSDRFSAERTGGSVSTLTIQRTQQEDSAVYLCASTGGAQVSGANVLTFGAGSRLTVL.

V gene TRBV4-2 combines with J gene TRBJ1-4, with D unclear. CDR3 length: 16 amino acids. V shed 0 bases and J shed 11 bases, with 19 bases lying between them. Germline CDR1 reads LGHNA; CDR2 reads YNFKEQ. The CDR3 region has the DNA TGTGCCAGCAGCCAAGATGAGTCAACGGCGCGAGGGAAACTGTTTTTT. Its translation: CASSQDESTARGKLFF.

The chain uses TRBV7-9 and TRBJ1-2; D remains unclear. V gave up 1 base and J gave up 7 bases, with 7 bases separating them. Germline V gives CDR1 SEHNR, CDR2 FQNEAQ (reference sequence). This CDR3 is 12 amino acids long. This chain's CDR3 is CASSLDWGGYTF. CDR3 nucleotide sequence: TGTGCCAGCAGCTTAGATTGGGGTGGCTACACCTTC.

The V gene is TRBV30, the J gene TRBJ2-7; 7 bases are shared with TRBD1. The CDR3 spans 12 residues. CDR1 and CDR2 (germline): GTSNPN, SVGIG (reference sequence). The V segment lost 6 bases and the J segment 4 bases; nucleotides outside the gene matches: 6. This chain's CDR3 is CACATGKYEQYF. CDR3 DNA sequence: TGTGCCTGTGCGACAGGGAAATACGAGCAGTACTTC.

This clone has only a few counts. The chain joins TRBV5-8 to TRBJ1-2, with TRBD1 as a possible D gene (5 bases). This CDR3 has 15 residues. The germline CDR1 and CDR2 sequences are SGHTS and YDEGEE. V lost 0 bases and J 7 bases, leaving 16 bases between the germline ends. The CDR3 nucleotides read TGTGCCAGCAGCTTGGCCGAGGGGCGGGTCTCTGGCTACACCTTC. Its protein is CASSLAEGRVSGYTF.

The chain combines TRBV18 with TRBJ1-6; D uncertain. Between the trimmed V and J ends, which lost 3 bases and 7 bases, there was a span of 10 bases. Germline V gives CDR1 KGHSH, CDR2 LQKENI. The CDR3 contains 14 residues. CDR3 DNA: TGTGCCAGCTCACCCGACCTCATGAATTCACCCCTCCACTTT. Translated: CASSPDLMNSPLHF. The whole variable domain, remainder taken from reference TRBV18 and TRBJ1-6, is NAGVMQNPRHLVRRRGQEARLRCSPMKGHSHVYWYRQLPEEGLKFMVYLQKENIIDESGMPKERFSAEFPKEGPSILRIQQVVRGDSAAYFCASSPDLMNSPLHFGNGTRLTVT.

V and J are TRBV4-1 and TRBJ2-1; 10 bases agree with TRBD1. Trimming at V came to 0 bases and at J to 5 bases, leaving 13 bases not matched to a gene. The CDR3 runs to 19 residues. In germline, CDR1 is MGHRA, CDR2 YSYEKL. DNA of the CDR3: TGCGCCAGCAGCCAAGAGCGCGACAGGGGGCCCCTTACGCACAATGAGCAGTTCTTC. This encodes CASSQERDRGPLTHNEQFF.

V gene TRBV7-5 combines with J gene TRBJ2-6; the table's D call, TRBD2, has no DNA check behind it. TRBV7-5 is designated a pseudogene. The CDR3 sequence is 17 residues long. The CDR3, as DNA: TGTGTCAGAAGCTTCTTAGTTGGGGGGGACGTGGCCAACGTCCTGACTTTC. It yields the protein CVRSFLVGGDVANVLTF.

J is TRBJ2-7 and V is TRBV5-4; TRBD2 agrees at 10 bases. Germline V lookup: CDR1 SGHNT, CDR2 YYREEE (reference sequence). This CDR3 has 15 residues. The V gene end was trimmed by 4 bases and the J gene end by 1 base; junction bases not matched to a gene: 5. This CDR3 is CASSSPGLASYEQYF. DNA of the CDR3: TGTGCCAGCAGCAGTCCGGGACTAGCGTCCTACGAGCAGTACTTC.

The chain uses TRBV7-2 and TRBJ2-1; tentatively, D is TRBD2 (6 bases). This CDR3 is built from 15 residues. CDR1 is SGHTA and CDR2 is FQGNSA in the germline V gene. V shed 5 bases and J shed 8 bases, with 19 bases lying between them. CDR3 sequence reads: CASSPHGLLIDEQFF. The CDR3 DNA sequence: TGTGCCAGCAGCCCCCACGGACTACTGATAGATGAGCAGTTCTTC.

The chain couples TRBV29-1 to TRBJ2-7; D gene uncertain. The CDR3 runs 11 residues. From germline, CDR1 is SQVTM and CDR2 ANQGSEA. V lost 5 bases and J lost 2, with 7 bases in between. CDR3 DNA sequence: TGCAGCGTTAAGCAGGCCTACGAGCAGTACTTC. Translation gives CSVKQAYEQYF.

The V gene is TRBV6-1, the J gene TRBJ2-4; D is ambiguous. Germline-derived CDR1 and CDR2 are MNHNS and SASEGT. The CDR3 has 15 residues. V lost 1 base to trimming and J lost 8 bases, with 15 bases between them. The CDR3 reads CASSEGTLIRDIQYF. CDR3 in DNA: TGTGCCAGCAGTGAAGGGACGTTAATTCGGGACATTCAGTACTTC.

DNA of the CDR3: TGTGCCAGCAGAGAGGGAAGAATGAACACTGAAGCTTTCTTT. Protein sequence: CASREGRMNTEAFF. The chain links TRBV2 to TRBJ1-1; no firm D call. The germline V gene has CDR1 SNHLY and CDR2 FYNNEI. V gave up 6 bases and J gave up 0 bases, with 11 bases separating them. The CDR3 has 14 residues.

The CDR3 loop reads CASSPGQGDHEQYF. The CDR3 nucleotides are TGTGCCAGCTCACCGGGACAGGGGGACCACGAGCAGTACTTC. V gene TRBV18 combines with J gene TRBJ2-7; 11 positions agree with TRBD1. From germline, CDR1 is KGHSH and CDR2 LQKENI. The CDR3 runs 14 residues. With V trimmed by 3 bases and J by 5 bases, 3 bases remained unmatched.

The J gene is TRBJ2-5, the V gene TRBV5-1; 7 bases align to TRBD1. This CDR3 is 15 amino acids long. Germline trimming cut 0 bases from V and 2 bases from J; bases unmatched to any gene: 4. Looked up from germline, CDR1 is SGHRS and CDR2 is YFSETQ. The CDR3 region has the DNA TGCGCCAGCAGCTTGGGGACAGGTCCTCAAGAGACCCAGTACTTC. It codes for CASSLGTGPQETQYF.

The V and J genes are TRBV7-2 and TRBJ2-1; D perhaps matches TRBD2 (5 bases). Per germline, CDR1 SGHTA and CDR2 FQGNSA. There are 12 residues in the CDR3. With 1 base removed from V and 10 bases from J, the gap between germline ends came to 8 bases. CDR3 amino acids: CASSLEWREQFF. CDR3 DNA: TGTGCCAGCAGCTTAGAATGGAGGGAGCAGTTCTTC.

The genes are TRBV6-1 and TRBJ1-2, with D unclear. V lost 8 bases, J lost 0 bases, and 10 bases lay in between. The CDR3 loop spans 13 amino acids. Per germline, CDR1 MNHNS and CDR2 SASEGT. The CDR3 reads CASRPPSNYGYTF. Written as DNA, the CDR3 is TGTGCCAGCCGACCCCCTTCTAACTATGGCTACACCTTC.

This chain uses TRBV7-8 with TRBJ1-3; tentative D call: TRBD1 (5 bases). Germline V gene lookup returns CDR1 SGHVS and CDR2 FQNEAQ. The V gene lost 2 bases and the J gene lost 3 bases, with 11 bases spanning the gap. The CDR3 sequence is 15 residues long. This CDR3 reads CASSLIQGFGNTIYF. The CDR3 DNA reads TGTGCCAGCAGCTTAATTCAGGGATTTGGAAACACCATATATTTT.

The rearrangement uses TRBV4-1 and TRBJ2-6; 7 positions agree with TRBD1. V was pared by 6 bases and J by 0 bases, with 5 bases of the junction left unmatched. The CDR3 consists of 16 residues. CDR1 and CDR2 (germline): MGHRA, YSYEKL. CDR3 region: CASRTGQGSGANVLTF. The CDR3 nucleotides read TGCGCCAGCAGGACAGGGCAGGGCTCTGGGGCCAACGTCCTGACTTTC.

This chain links TRBV7-2 with TRBJ2-5; 8 bases agree with TRBD1. The V gene end was trimmed by 1 base and the J gene end by 5 bases; junction bases not matched to a gene: 15. This CDR3 contains 18 residues. Germline V gives CDR1 SGHTA, CDR2 FQGNSA. CDR3 region: CASSLDGSPGQAPETQYF. The CDR3 DNA reads TGTGCCAGCAGCTTAGACGGCTCCCCGGGACAGGCCCCGGAGACCCAGTACTTC. Looking up the rest from reference TRBV7-2 and TRBJ2-5 gives the full variable domain: GAGVSQSPSNKVTEKGKDVELRCDPISGHTALYWYRQSLGQGLEFLIYFQGNSAPDKSGLPSDRFSAERTGGSVSTLTIQRTQQEDSAVYLCASSLDGSPGQAPETQYFGPGTRLLVL.

This chain links TRBV29-1 with TRBJ1-4, with TRBD1 matching 9 bases. This CDR3 comprises 13 residues. From germline, CDR1 is SQVTM and CDR2 ANQGSEA. V was pared by 2 bases and J by 7 bases, with 2 bases of the junction left unmatched. For the CDR3, the DNA is TGCAGCGTTGAAAGGACAGGGGTTGAAAAACTGTTTTTT. Protein sequence: CSVERTGVEKLFF.

J is TRBJ2-7 and V is TRBV6-1; D gene uncertain. Trimming removed 4 bases at V and 0 bases at J, with 7 bases between. Germline lookup yields CDR1 MNHNS and CDR2 SASEGT. The CDR3 totals 13 residues. In DNA, the CDR3 is TGTGCCAGCAGTGCGAGCTACTCCTACGAGCAGTACTTC. Amino acids: CASSASYSYEQYF.

The chain links TRBV7-8 to TRBJ2-7; 7 bases match TRBD1. J lost 1 base, V lost 2 bases, and 8 bases had no gene match. Germline loops: CDR1 SGHVS, CDR2 FQNEAQ. CDR3 length: 16 amino acids. The CDR3 sequence is CASSLTGQLFSYEQYF. CDR3 bases: TGTGCCAGCAGCTTAACGGGACAGCTTTTTTCCTACGAGCAGTACTTC. The full variable domain, completed using reference TRBV7-8 and TRBJ2-7, is GAGVSQSPRYKVAKRGQDVALRCDPISGHVSLFWYQQALGQGPEFLTYFQNEAQLDKSGLPSDRFFAERPEGSVSTLKIQRTQQEDSAVYLCASSLTGQLFSYEQYFGPGTRLTVT.

The chain uses TRBV4-2 and TRBJ2-3; the D gene is possibly TRBD2 (5 bases). The germline V gene encodes CDR1 LGHNA and CDR2 YNFKEQ. Trimming shortened V by 0 bases and J by 1 base, and 11 bases separated the two germline ends. This CDR3 region has 16 residues. CDR3: CASSQELAPRTDTQYF. CDR3 coding DNA: TGTGCCAGCAGCCAAGAGCTAGCTCCCCGCACAGATACGCAGTATTTT.

The gene calls are TRBV2 and TRBJ1-5; TRBD1 agrees at 11 bases. Germline lookup yields CDR1 SNHLY and CDR2 FYNNEI. The CDR3 has 15 amino acids. J gave up 6 bases and V 6 bases, and 7 bases lay outside the gene matches. CDR3 sequence: CASSGDRGIGQPQHF. The CDR3 bases are TGTGCCAGCAGCGGGGACAGGGGGATCGGTCAGCCCCAGCATTTT. Full variable domain (rest looked up from reference TRBV2 and TRBJ1-5): EPEVTQTPSHQVTQMGQEVILRCVPISNHLYFYWYRQILGQKVEFLVSFYNNEISEKSEIFDDQFSVERPDGSNFTLKIRSTKLEDSAMYFCASSGDRGIGQPQHFGDGTRLSIL.